The T cell receptor beta chain described here comes from a study of human T cells and chemical hapten exposure. The germline CDR1 and CDR2 sequences are ENHRY and SYGVKD. V lost 4 bases and J lost 14, with 17 bases in between. This CDR3 has 13 residues. Regarding time point: patch test 3, about 24 weeks after DPC sensitization. Treatment noted: therapeutic diphenylcyclopropenone sensitization with weekly scalp DPC. This clonotype was counted at least ten times. From the RACE reads, TCRdb called clonotypes with MiXCR, one entry per CDR3 protein. Of roughly 89,000 distinct CDR3 sequences in the sample, roughly a tenth were seen once.

The sequence was collected from a woman aged 25 to 45 with alopecia areata. Some clones in this sample may be carry-over from other donors' samples. The V gene is TRBV10-3, the J gene TRBJ1-4; the D is unclear. This material consisted of whole blood, taken in connection with sensitization to the hapten diphenylcyclopropenone (DPC). CDR3: CAISAGGESHLFF. DNA for the CDR3: TGTGCCATCAGTGCCGGTGGGGAGTCACATCTGTTTTTT.